The entry below describes one T cell receptor (beta chain). The antigen is undetermined. These data come from a study of shared clonotypes between healthy human individuals. Across the study: Samples came from two female and a few male donors aged 18 to 49.

Germline CDR1 and CDR2: SGHNT and YYREEE (reference sequence). CDR3 length: 16 amino acids. The junction had 5 bases not matched to a gene; V was cut back by 0 bases and J by 1 base. Broader study findings: The study found 4.5% to 6% of naive CD4 clonotypes shared across several donors.

DNA at 150 to 250 ng, 30,000 or so T cell genomes, went into sorted-subset replicate PCRs. The repertoire was sequenced with immunoSEQ multiplex PCR; TCRdb's copy has only in-frame clones and lacks some. The sample includes around 340,000 clones, around 67% of them seen just once. All donors were Caucasian adults living in Nashville, Tennessee. Material for sequencing was memory CD4+ T cells sorted from blood. The subset denotes: CD45RA-negative fraction. The V gene is TRBV5-4, the J gene TRBJ2-3; the match to TRBD2 covers 7 bases. This clonotype originated in a man under 40 in good health. In DNA form, the CDR3 reads TGTGCCAGCAGCTTGGGTGGGGGGGACCGCACAGATACGCAGTATTTT. It encodes CASSLGGGDRTDTQYF. Full variable domain (missing parts from reference TRBV5-4 and TRBJ2-3): ETGVTQSPTHLIKTRGQQVTLRCSSQSGHNTVSWYQQALGQGPQFIFQYYREEENGRGNFPPRFSGLQFPNYSSELNVNALELDDSALYLCASSLGGGDRTDTQYFGPGTRLTVL.